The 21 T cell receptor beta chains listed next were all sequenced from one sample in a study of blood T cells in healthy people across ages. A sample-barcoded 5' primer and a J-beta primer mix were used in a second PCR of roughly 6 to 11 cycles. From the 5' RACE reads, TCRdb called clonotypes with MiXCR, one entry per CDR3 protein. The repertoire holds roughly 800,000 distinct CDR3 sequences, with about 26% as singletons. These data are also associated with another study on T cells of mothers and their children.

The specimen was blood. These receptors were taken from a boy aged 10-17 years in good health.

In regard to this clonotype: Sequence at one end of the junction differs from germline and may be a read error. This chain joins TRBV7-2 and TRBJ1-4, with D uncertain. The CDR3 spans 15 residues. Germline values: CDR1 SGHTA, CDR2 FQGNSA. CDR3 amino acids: CASSLAGLTSEKLFF. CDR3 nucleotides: TGTGCCAGCAGCTTAGCTGGGTTAACTAGTGAAAAACTGTTTTTT. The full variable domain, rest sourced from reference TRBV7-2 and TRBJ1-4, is GAGVSQSPSNKVTEKGKDVELRCDPISGHTALYWYRQSLGQGLEFLIYFQGNSAPDKSGLPSDRFSAERTGGSVSTLTIQRTQQEDSAVYLCASSLAGLTSEKLFFGSGTQLSVL.

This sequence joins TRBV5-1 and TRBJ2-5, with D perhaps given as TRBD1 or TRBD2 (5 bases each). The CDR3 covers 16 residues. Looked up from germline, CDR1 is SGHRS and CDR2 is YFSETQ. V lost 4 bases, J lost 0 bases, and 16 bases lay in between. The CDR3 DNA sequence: TGCGCCAGCAGCCCTGGGGCTAGCACATACCAAGAGACCCAGTACTTC. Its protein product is CASSPGASTYQETQYF.

The DNA for the CDR3 is TGCAGTGCTAGAGATATCGGGACAGGGGGCTTCAAGCAGTACTTC. As protein: CSARDIGTGGFKQYF. The V and J genes are TRBV20-1 and TRBJ2-5; 12 nucleotides line up with TRBD1. Germline-derived CDR1 and CDR2 are DFQATT and SNEGSKA (reference sequence). This CDR3 spans 15 amino acids. Trimming cost V 0 bases and J 11 bases; bases outside gene matches: 10.

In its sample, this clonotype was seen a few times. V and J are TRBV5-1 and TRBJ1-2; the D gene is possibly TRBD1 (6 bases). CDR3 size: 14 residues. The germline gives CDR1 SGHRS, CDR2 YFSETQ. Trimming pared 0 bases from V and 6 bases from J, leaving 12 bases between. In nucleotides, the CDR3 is TGCGCCAGCAGCTTGGTAGCAGGGGTTGATGGCTACACCTTC. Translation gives CASSLVAGVDGYTF.

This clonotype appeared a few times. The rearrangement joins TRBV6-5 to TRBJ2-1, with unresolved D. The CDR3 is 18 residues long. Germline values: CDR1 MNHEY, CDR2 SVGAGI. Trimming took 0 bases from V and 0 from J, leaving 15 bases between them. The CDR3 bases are TGTGCCAGCAGTTACTCGCTAGGGATCCATAACTCCTACAATGAGCAGTTCTTC. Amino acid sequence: CASSYSLGIHNSYNEQFF.

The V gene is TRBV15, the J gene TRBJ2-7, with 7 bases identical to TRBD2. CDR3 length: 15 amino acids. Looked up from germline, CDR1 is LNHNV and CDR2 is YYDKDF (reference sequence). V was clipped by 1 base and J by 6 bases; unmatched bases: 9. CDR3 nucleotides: TGTGCCACCAGCAGAGTAACAAGCGGGGATGCCGAGCAGTACTTC. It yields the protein CATSRVTSGDAEQYF.

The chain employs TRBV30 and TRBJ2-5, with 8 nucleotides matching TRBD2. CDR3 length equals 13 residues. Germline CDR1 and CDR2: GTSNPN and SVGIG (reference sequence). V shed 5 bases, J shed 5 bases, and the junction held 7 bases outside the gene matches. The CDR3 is CAWDAGGRETQYF. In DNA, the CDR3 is TGTGCCTGGGATGCGGGGGGCCGGGAGACCCAGTACTTC. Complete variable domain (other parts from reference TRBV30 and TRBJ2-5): SQTIHQWPATLVQPVGSPLSLECTVEGTSNPNLYWYRQAAGRGLQLLFYSVGIGQISSEVPQNLSASRPQDRQFILSSKKLLLSDSGFYLCAWDAGGRETQYFGPGTRLLVL.

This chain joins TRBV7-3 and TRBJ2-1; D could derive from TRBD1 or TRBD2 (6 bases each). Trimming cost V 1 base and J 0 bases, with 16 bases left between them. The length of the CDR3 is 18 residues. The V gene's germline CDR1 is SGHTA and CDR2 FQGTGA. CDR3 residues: CASSLKGGLAVSYNEQFF. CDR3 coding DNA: TGTGCCAGCAGCTTAAAGGGGGGCTTAGCGGTCTCCTACAATGAGCAGTTCTTC.

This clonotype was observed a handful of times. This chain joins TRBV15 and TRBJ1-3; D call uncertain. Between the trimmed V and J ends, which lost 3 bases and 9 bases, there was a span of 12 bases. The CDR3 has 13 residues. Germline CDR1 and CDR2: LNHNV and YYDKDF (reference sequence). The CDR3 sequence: CATSSQGYGTIYF. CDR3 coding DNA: TGTGCCACCAGCAGTCAAGGGTATGGCACCATATATTTT.

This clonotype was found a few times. The CDR3 region is CATSSLQGQETQYF. DNA for the CDR3: TGTGCCACCAGCTCTTTACAGGGCCAAGAGACCCAGTACTTC. The rearrangement uses TRBV15 and TRBJ2-5, with a weak D call TRBD1 (6 bases). Trimming pared 5 bases from V and 1 base from J, leaving 11 bases between. The CDR3 runs 14 residues. Germline CDR1 is LNHNV and CDR2 is YYDKDF (reference sequence). The full variable domain, completed using reference TRBV15 and TRBJ2-5, is DAMVIQNPRYQVTQFGKPVTLSCSQTLNHNVMYWYQQKSSQAPKLLFHYYDKDFNNEADTPDNFQSRRPNTSFCFLDIRSPGLGDTAMYLCATSSLQGQETQYFGPGTRLLVL.

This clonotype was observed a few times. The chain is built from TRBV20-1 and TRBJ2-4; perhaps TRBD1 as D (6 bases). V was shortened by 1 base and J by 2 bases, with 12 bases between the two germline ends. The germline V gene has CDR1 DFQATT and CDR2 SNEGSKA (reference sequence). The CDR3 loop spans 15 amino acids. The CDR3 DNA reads TGCAGTGCTAGAGTTGGGGGCGATCCCAAAAACATTCAGTACTTC. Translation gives CSARVGGDPKNIQYF.

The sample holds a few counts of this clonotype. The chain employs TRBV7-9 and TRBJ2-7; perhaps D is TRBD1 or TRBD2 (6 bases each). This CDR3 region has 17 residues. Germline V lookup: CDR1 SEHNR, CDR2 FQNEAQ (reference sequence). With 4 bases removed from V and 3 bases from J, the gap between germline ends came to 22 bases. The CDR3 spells CASSSGMGGPTHYEQYF. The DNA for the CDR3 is TGTGCCAGCAGCTCCGGGATGGGGGGCCCCACGCACTACGAGCAGTACTTC.

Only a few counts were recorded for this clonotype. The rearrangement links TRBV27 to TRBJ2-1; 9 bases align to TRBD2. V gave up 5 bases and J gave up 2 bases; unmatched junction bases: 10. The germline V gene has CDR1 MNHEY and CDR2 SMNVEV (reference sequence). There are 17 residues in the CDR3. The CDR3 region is CASSISSGEGPYNEQFF. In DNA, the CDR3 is TGTGCCAGCAGTATTTCTAGCGGGGAGGGCCCCTACAATGAGCAGTTCTTC.

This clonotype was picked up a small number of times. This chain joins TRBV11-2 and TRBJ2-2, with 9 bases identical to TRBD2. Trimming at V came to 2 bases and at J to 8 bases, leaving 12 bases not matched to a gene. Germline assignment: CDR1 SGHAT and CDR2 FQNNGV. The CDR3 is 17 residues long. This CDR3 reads CASSLPPGLAFPGELFF. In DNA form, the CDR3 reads TGTGCCAGCAGCTTACCTCCGGGACTAGCCTTCCCGGGGGAGCTGTTTTTT.

CDR3 loop: CASSPQGGRVYEQYF. The CDR3 nucleotides read TGTGCCAGCAGCCCACAGGGAGGCAGGGTTTACGAGCAGTACTTC. The chain recombines TRBV11-1 with TRBJ2-7, with D perhaps being TRBD1 or TRBD2 (6 bases each). Trimming pared 5 bases from V and 4 bases from J, leaving 18 bases between. The CDR3 covers 15 residues. The germline gives CDR1 SGHAT, CDR2 FQDESV (reference sequence).

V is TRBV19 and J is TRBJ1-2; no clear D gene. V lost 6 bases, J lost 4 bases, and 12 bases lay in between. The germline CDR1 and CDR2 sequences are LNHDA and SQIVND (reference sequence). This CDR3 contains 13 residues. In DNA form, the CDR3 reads TGTGCCAGTAGAAGTGTTGGATCCTATGGCTACACCTTC. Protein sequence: CASRSVGSYGYTF.

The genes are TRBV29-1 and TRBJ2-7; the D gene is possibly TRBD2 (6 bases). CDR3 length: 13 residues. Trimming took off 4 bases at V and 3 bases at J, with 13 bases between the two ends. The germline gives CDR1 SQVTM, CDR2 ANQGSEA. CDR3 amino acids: CSVAAGRNYEQYF. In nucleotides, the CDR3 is TGCAGCGTTGCCGCGGGGCGAAACTACGAGCAGTACTTC.

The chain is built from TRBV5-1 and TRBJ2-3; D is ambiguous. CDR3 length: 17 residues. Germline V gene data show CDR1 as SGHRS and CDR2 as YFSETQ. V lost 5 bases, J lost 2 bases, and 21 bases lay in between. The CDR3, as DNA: TGCGCCAGCAGTGACGATATTGCGGCAGGCTTCACAGATACGCAGTATTTT. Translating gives CASSDDIAAGFTDTQYF.

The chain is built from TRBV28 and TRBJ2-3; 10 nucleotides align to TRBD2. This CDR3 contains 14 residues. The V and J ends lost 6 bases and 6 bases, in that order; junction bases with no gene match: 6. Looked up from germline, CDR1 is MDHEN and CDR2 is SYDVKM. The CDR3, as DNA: TGTGCCAGCAGGAGCGGGGGGGCCGTGGATACGCAGTATTTT. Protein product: CASRSGGAVDTQYF.

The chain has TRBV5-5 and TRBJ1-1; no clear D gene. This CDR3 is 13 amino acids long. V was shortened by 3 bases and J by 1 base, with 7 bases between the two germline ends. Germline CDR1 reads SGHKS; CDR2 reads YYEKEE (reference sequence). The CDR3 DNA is TGTGCCAGCAGCTACATCAGGAACACTGAAGCTTTCTTT. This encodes CASSYIRNTEAFF.

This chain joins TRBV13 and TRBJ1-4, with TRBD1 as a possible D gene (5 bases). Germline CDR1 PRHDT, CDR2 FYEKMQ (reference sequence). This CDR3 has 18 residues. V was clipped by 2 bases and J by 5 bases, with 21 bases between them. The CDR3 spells CASSLLVGEDKPNEKLFF. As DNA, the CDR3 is TGTGCCAGCAGCTTATTGGTCGGCGAGGACAAGCCAAATGAAAAACTGTTTTTT.